These 32 T cell receptor beta chains came from one sample sequenced in a study of neoadjuvant anti-PD-1 for oral cavity cancer (dated by TCRdb to about 2021). The time point label, as the study defines it: before neoadjuvant nivolumab. Receptors were amplified or captured by the immunoSEQ multiplex PCR assay. TCRdb's version of the immuneACCESS table is confined to in-frame rearrangements and falls short of the full clone set. An unresolved V gene accounts for under half of the shortfall where checked; the remainder is of unknown origin. The sample yields 6,000 to 7,500 clones; 74% were counted once. Roughly 2.6% of the sample is held by the ten biggest clonotypes. This sample comprised PBMCs, obtained before nivolumab (anti-PD-1) treatment. The receptors here all came from a person between 40 and 80 years old with oral cavity squamous cell carcinoma.

This chain uses TRBV7-2 with TRBJ2-7, with 8 bases lining up with TRBD1. The CDR3 consists of 14 residues. Germline V gives CDR1 SGHTA, CDR2 FQGNSA. V lost 4 bases, J lost 4 bases, and 6 bases stayed unmatched. Here the CDR3 DNA reads TGTGCCAGCAGCTCCCGGGACAGGCTATACGAGCAGTACTTC. The encoded protein is CASSSRDRLYEQYF.

This clone was detected only a few times. The gene calls are TRBV11-3 and TRBJ2-7, with 8 bases fitting TRBD1. Germline V gene data show CDR1 as SGHNT and CDR2 as YENEEA. The CDR3 spans 15 residues. Germline trimming cut 0 bases from V and 4 bases from J; bases unmatched to any gene: 5. Written as DNA, the CDR3 is TGTGCCAGCAGCTTAGATGAGGGACAGGAGTACGAGCAGTACTTC. Amino acids: CASSLDEGQEYEQYF.

The rearrangement links TRBV5-1 to TRBJ2-7, with D possibly TRBD2 on 7 matching bases. This CDR3 region has 15 residues. Per germline, CDR1 SGHRS and CDR2 YFSETQ. V shed 3 bases and J shed 9 bases, with 22 bases lying between them. CDR3 region: CASSSPGGRNLMQYF. CDR3 bases: TGCGCCAGCAGCTCCCCGGGGGGCAGGAATTTGATGCAGTACTTC.

CDR3 nucleotide sequence: TGCAGCGTCGGGACAGGCACCGGGGAGCTGTTTTTT. This codes for CSVGTGTGELFF. The rearrangement links TRBV29-1 to TRBJ2-2; TRBD1 matches at 8 bases. This CDR3 comprises 12 residues. The germline V gene has CDR1 SQVTM and CDR2 ANQGSEA. V shed 6 bases and J 4 bases; nucleotides not matched to a gene: 1.

This clone occurred once. The J gene is TRBJ1-6, the V gene TRBV7-9; no clear D. V lost 5 bases and J lost 1, with 9 bases in between. The V gene's germline CDR1 is SEHNR and CDR2 FQNEAQ (reference sequence). CDR3 length: 15 amino acids. In nucleotides, the CDR3 is TGTGCCAGCAGCCGCGGCGGGTCCTATAATTCACCCCTCCACTTT. Its translation: CASSRGGSYNSPLHF.

The chain joins TRBV19 to TRBJ2-5, with D tentatively TRBD1 (5 bases). The CDR3 has 13 amino acids. The germline V gene has CDR1 LNHDA and CDR2 SQIVND (reference sequence). V shed 5 bases and J shed 5 bases, with 12 bases lying between them. The DNA for the CDR3 is TGTGCCAGTAGTGCCCCAGGGTCGGAGACCCAGTACTTC. Residues: CASSAPGSETQYF. Full variable domain (outside the CDR3, taken from reference TRBV19 and TRBJ2-5): DGGITQSPKYLFRKEGQNVTLSCEQNLNHDAMYWYRQDPGQGLRLIYYSQIVNDFQKGDIAEGYSVSREKKESFPLTVTSAQKNPTAFYLCASSAPGSETQYFGPGTRLLVL.

The chain recombines TRBV5-1 with TRBJ1-5; a weak D match, TRBD1 (6 bases). The CDR3 spans 16 residues. Trimming removed 4 bases at V and 4 bases at J, with 18 bases between. Germline-derived CDR1 and CDR2 are SGHRS and YFSETQ. The CDR3 here is CASSPDAGGSNQPQHF. DNA for the CDR3: TGCGCCAGCAGCCCCGACGCGGGGGGCTCAAATCAGCCCCAGCATTTT.

This sequence joins TRBV2 and TRBJ2-7; no clear D gene. V lost 0 bases to trimming and J lost 4 bases, with 16 bases between them. Germline V CDR1 and CDR2: SNHLY, FYNNEI. This CDR3 region has 16 residues. CDR3 loop: CASSEAGIDLGYEQYF. In nucleotides, the CDR3 is TGTGCCAGCAGTGAAGCGGGCATCGACCTCGGATACGAGCAGTACTTC.

This clone has just a few counts. The V call is TRBV30, the J call TRBJ1-2; TRBD1 agrees at 7 bases. Germline loops: CDR1 GTSNPN, CDR2 SVGIG (reference sequence). V shed 0 bases and J 10 bases; nucleotides not matched to a gene: 8. The CDR3 covers 13 residues. CDR3 in DNA: TGTGCCTGGAGTGTAGGGACAGTGGTGATCTACACCTTC. It specifies CAWSVGTVVIYTF. The entire variable domain, with the rest obtained from reference TRBV30 and TRBJ1-2, is as follows: SQTIHQWPATLVQPVGSPLSLECTVEGTSNPNLYWYRQAAGRGLQLLFYSVGIGQISSEVPQNLSASRPQDRQFILSSKKLLLSDSGFYLCAWSVGTVVIYTFGSGTRLTVV.

The chain uses TRBV30 and TRBJ2-7, with TRBD1 matching over 7 bases. The CDR3 sequence is 12 residues long. V was clipped by 2 bases and J by 2 bases; unmatched bases: 0. CDR1 and CDR2 from the germline V gene are GTSNPN and SVGIG (reference sequence). CDR3 coding DNA: TGTGCCTGGAGTCAGGGGGCCTACGAGCAGTACTTC. Its translation: CAWSQGAYEQYF. The whole variable domain, filled in from reference TRBV30 and TRBJ2-7, reads SQTIHQWPATLVQPVGSPLSLECTVEGTSNPNLYWYRQAAGRGLQLLFYSVGIGQISSEVPQNLSASRPQDRQFILSSKKLLLSDSGFYLCAWSQGAYEQYFGPGTRLTVT.

V is TRBV6-4 and J is TRBJ2-1; TRBD2 might be the D (7 bases). Germline V gives CDR1 MRHNA, CDR2 SNTAGT. V gave up 6 bases and J gave up 3 bases, with 18 bases separating them. This CDR3 contains 16 residues. In DNA, the CDR3 is TGTGCCAGCAGGCTAAATGAGGGGGGGAACTACAATGAGCAGTTCTTC. It codes for CASRLNEGGNYNEQFF.

This sequence joins TRBV4-2 and TRBJ2-7, with D unresolved. There are 14 residues in the CDR3. V was cut by 0 bases and J by 3 bases, with 9 bases left in between. CDR1 is LGHNA, CDR2 YNFKEQ, per germline. This CDR3 reads CASSQESWSYEQYF. The CDR3, as DNA: TGTGCCAGCAGCCAAGAAAGTTGGAGCTACGAGCAGTACTTC.

This chain joins TRBV5-1 and TRBJ2-7, with a weak D call TRBD1 (6 bases). Germline CDR1 reads SGHRS; CDR2 reads YFSETQ. This CDR3 has 19 residues. With 1 base removed from V and 3 bases from J, the gap between germline ends came to 26 bases. CDR3 loop: CASSLRVLFSGVEVYEQYF. The CDR3 nucleotides read TGCGCCAGCAGCTTGCGGGTGTTGTTTTCAGGGGTGGAGGTCTACGAGCAGTACTTC.

The chain links TRBV9 to TRBJ1-1; TRBD1 might be the D (6 bases). The CDR3 extends over 15 amino acids. The germline gives CDR1 SGDLS, CDR2 YYNGEE. Between the trimmed V and J ends, which lost 0 bases and 2 bases, there was a span of 11 bases. DNA of the CDR3: TGTGCCAGCAGCGTAGCCAGCAGGGGTAACACTGAAGCTTTCTTT. It codes for CASSVASRGNTEAFF.

This chain uses TRBV10-2 with TRBJ2-5; 13 bases match TRBD2. From germline, CDR1 is WSHSY and CDR2 SAAADI. CDR3 size: 17 residues. V trimming: 2 bases; J trimming: 3 bases; junction bases outside the gene matches: 6. The CDR3 reads CASSEAFGTSGEETQYF. CDR3 bases: TGCGCCAGCAGTGAGGCATTTGGGACTAGCGGGGAAGAGACCCAGTACTTC.

The chain combines TRBV6-5 with TRBJ2-7; weak D call: TRBD2 (5 bases). Deletions cut 1 base from V and 6 bases from J, with 10 bases between. Germline V gene sequence: CDR1 MNHEY, CDR2 SVGAGI. This CDR3 has 13 residues. The CDR3 nucleotides are TGTGCCAGCAGTTACTTAAGAGGGAGCGAGCAGTACTTC. Amino acids: CASSYLRGSEQYF.

V gene TRBV4-2 combines with J gene TRBJ2-3, with 11 nucleotides matching TRBD1. The CDR3 extends over 17 amino acids. The ends lost 3 bases at V and 5 bases at J; junction bases unmatched: 10. The germline gives CDR1 LGHNA, CDR2 YNFKEQ. CDR3 coding DNA: TGTGCCAGCAGCCAGGAAGGACAGGGGGCGATTGTAGATACGCAGTATTTT. It is translated as CASSQEGQGAIVDTQYF.

V and J are TRBV27 and TRBJ2-7; D call uncertain. There are 13 residues in the CDR3. V lost 3 bases and J 0 bases, leaving 6 bases between the germline ends. CDR1 MNHEY and CDR2 SMNVEV come from the germline V gene (reference sequence). The CDR3 coding sequence is TGTGCCAGCAGTTTCTCGATCTCCTACGAGCAGTACTTC. Encoded protein: CASSFSISYEQYF.

The chain links TRBV7-8 to TRBJ2-2, with 13 bases fitting TRBD2. The CDR3 extends over 17 amino acids. Germline CDR1 is SGHVS and CDR2 is FQNEAQ. With V trimmed by 2 bases and J by 3 bases, 3 bases remained unmatched. CDR3 in amino acids: CASSLQLAGGHTGELFF. In nucleotides, the CDR3 is TGTGCCAGCAGCTTACAACTAGCGGGGGGGCACACCGGGGAGCTGTTTTTT. The variable domain in full, completed from reference TRBV7-8 and TRBJ2-2, reads GAGVSQSPRYKVAKRGQDVALRCDPISGHVSLFWYQQALGQGPEFLTYFQNEAQLDKSGLPSDRFFAERPEGSVSTLKIQRTQQEDSAVYLCASSLQLAGGHTGELFFGEGSRLTVL.

This sequence joins TRBV11-2 and TRBJ1-2, with TRBD1 as a possible D gene (6 bases). V lost 5 bases and J lost 4, with 17 bases in between. CDR3 length equals 15 residues. Looked up from germline, CDR1 is SGHAT and CDR2 is FQNNGV. CDR3 in DNA: TGTGCCAGCAGCCACTTACAGGGATCCGTCTATGGCTACACCTTC. It yields the protein CASSHLQGSVYGYTF. Full variable domain (missing parts from reference TRBV11-2 and TRBJ1-2): EAGVAQSPRYKIIEKRQSVAFWCNPISGHATLYWYQQILGQGPKLLIQFQNNGVVDDSQLPKDRFSAERLKGVDSTLKIQPAKLEDSAVYLCASSHLQGSVYGYTFGSGTRLTVV.

This chain links TRBV15 with TRBJ1-1; 8 bases line up with TRBD1. J was trimmed by 5 bases and V by 3 bases; bases with no gene match: 11. CDR1 is LNHNV and CDR2 is YYDKDF in the germline V gene (reference sequence). This CDR3 contains 16 residues. CDR3 region: CATSRDRGQGKTEAFF. The CDR3 DNA is TGTGCCACCAGCAGGGACCGTGGACAGGGTAAAACTGAAGCTTTCTTT. Full variable domain (outside the CDR3, taken from reference TRBV15 and TRBJ1-1): DAMVIQNPRYQVTQFGKPVTLSCSQTLNHNVMYWYQQKSSQAPKLLFHYYDKDFNNEADTPDNFQSRRPNTSFCFLDIRSPGLGDTAMYLCATSRDRGQGKTEAFFGQGTRLTVV.

The CDR3 spells CASRDSLNTEAFF. The CDR3 DNA follows: TGTGCCAGCAGGGACAGTCTGAACACTGAAGCTTTCTTT. The J gene is TRBJ1-1, the V gene TRBV28; a possible D gene is TRBD1 (6 bases). Germline V gives CDR1 MDHEN, CDR2 SYDVKM. CDR3 length equals 13 residues. V lost 6 bases, J lost 0 bases, and 8 bases lay in between.

There are a few counts of this clone. The chain joins TRBV19 to TRBJ2-2; D perhaps matches TRBD2 (6 bases). V lost 5 bases and J lost 7, with 14 bases in between. This CDR3 comprises 14 residues. The germline V gene encodes CDR1 LNHDA and CDR2 SQIVND (reference sequence). In DNA, the CDR3 is TGTGCCAGTAGTCCGCGGGACCGGAACGGGGAGCTGTTTTTT. Residues: CASSPRDRNGELFF.

CDR3 DNA sequence: TGTGCCAGCAGCTTGACAGGGGATGGCTACACCTTC. This translates into CASSLTGDGYTF. The chain links TRBV13 to TRBJ1-2, with 8 positions matching TRBD1. V lost 3 bases to trimming and J lost 6 bases; unmatched junction nucleotides: 0. The CDR3 extends over 12 amino acids. Germline V gene data show CDR1 as PRHDT and CDR2 as FYEKMQ (reference sequence).

The CDR3 here is CASSLDGATTDTQYF. As DNA, the CDR3 is TGTGCCAGCAGCTTAGATGGAGCTACGACAGATACGCAGTATTTT. V is TRBV7-2 and J is TRBJ2-3, with D uncertain. This CDR3 is 15 amino acids long. Trimming removed 1 base at V and 3 bases at J, with 11 bases between. Per germline, CDR1 SGHTA and CDR2 FQGNSA.

This chain joins TRBV5-1 and TRBJ1-2; the D is unclear. The CDR3 is 14 amino acids. Trimming cost V 4 bases and J 1 base, with 11 bases left between them. The V gene's germline CDR1 is SGHRS and CDR2 YFSETQ. The chain's CDR3 is CASSIRANNYGYTF. The CDR3 DNA is TGCGCCAGCAGCATCCGGGCTAATAACTATGGCTACACCTTC.

The chain carries TRBV19 and TRBJ1-5; D unclear. Germline V gives CDR1 LNHDA, CDR2 SQIVND (reference sequence). The CDR3 runs 12 residues. Deletions cut 6 bases from V and 1 base from J, with 4 bases between. CDR3 sequence: CASSGSNQPQHF. In nucleotides, the CDR3 is TGTGCCAGTAGCGGAAGCAATCAGCCCCAGCATTTT.

The CDR3 region has the DNA TGTGCCAGCAGTGAAGGCAGCTCTGGGGCCAACGTCCTGACTTTC. Its protein is CASSEGSSGANVLTF. This rearrangement joins TRBV2 to TRBJ2-6; no reliable D call. This CDR3 has 15 residues. V gave up 1 base and J gave up 0 bases, with 4 bases separating them. Per the germline V gene, CDR1 is SNHLY and CDR2 is FYNNEI. Drawing the rest from reference TRBV2 and TRBJ2-6, the complete variable domain is EPEVTQTPSHQVTQMGQEVILRCVPISNHLYFYWYRQILGQKVEFLVSFYNNEISEKSEIFDDQFSVERPDGSNFTLKIRSTKLEDSAMYFCASSEGSSGANVLTFGAGSRLTVL.

This chain uses TRBV7-6 with TRBJ2-2; D is unresolved. Germline CDR1 and CDR2: SGHVS and FNYEAQ. Trimming shortened V by 1 base and J by 2 bases, and 8 bases separated the two germline ends. The CDR3 runs 15 residues. CDR3 residues: CASSLVGSNTGELFF. CDR3 coding DNA: TGTGCCAGCAGCTTAGTAGGCTCCAACACCGGGGAGCTGTTTTTT.

This chain links TRBV14 with TRBJ2-5, with 9 positions matching TRBD2. The CDR3 has 17 residues. CDR1 SGHDN and CDR2 FVKESK come from the germline V gene. The V and J ends lost 0 bases and 5 bases, in that order; junction bases with no gene match: 10. The CDR3 sequence: CASSQDLMGTSQETQYF. In nucleotides, the CDR3 is TGTGCCAGCAGCCAAGATCTCATGGGGACTAGCCAGGAGACCCAGTACTTC.

The rearrangement joins TRBV4-3 to TRBJ2-3; a weak D match, TRBD2 (5 bases). The germline gives CDR1 LGHNA, CDR2 YSLEER. V was cut by 1 base and J by 6 bases, with 20 bases left in between. The CDR3 runs to 17 residues. The CDR3 sequence: CASSQGPVTRGSDTQYF. Here the CDR3 DNA reads TGCGCCAGCAGCCAAGGTCCGGTAACCCGGGGTTCGGATACGCAGTATTTT.

The rearrangement uses TRBV5-4 and TRBJ1-1; D is possibly TRBD1 (5 bases). The CDR3 extends over 15 amino acids. V gave up 4 bases and J gave up 1 base, with 14 bases separating them. The germline V gene has CDR1 SGHNT and CDR2 YYREEE (reference sequence). The chain's CDR3 is CASSRRTGGNTEAFF. CDR3 bases: TGTGCCAGCAGCAGAAGGACCGGGGGGAACACTGAAGCTTTCTTT.